Listed below are T cell receptor beta chains from one sample, sequenced in a study of brain T cells in children with intractable seizures. Assay used: immunoSEQ multiplex PCR; TCRdb lists only in-frame clones, some missing. The sample lists tens of thousands of clones, under 95% occurring once. The starting material was peripheral blood, obtained at surgery. These receptors were collected from a girl aged 2 to 9 with Rasmussen encephalitis and intractable seizures. CDR3s include the opening cysteine and the closing phenylalanine or tryptophan. A D gene is named only where the DNA matches it firmly. Expanded clones get a size class; other rows say once, few or many, or leave the size out.

V gene	clone size	J gene	D gene	CDR3 protein	CDR3 DNA
TRBV19	-	TRBJ2-3	-	CASTGSPDTQYF	TGTGCCAGTACAGGGAGCCCAGATACGCAGTATTTT
TRBV6-1	-	TRBJ2-1	TRBD2	CASSEIAGALYNEQFF	TGTGCCAGCAGTGAAATAGCGGGAGCCCTTTACAATGAGCAGTTCTTC
TRBV27	-	TRBJ2-7	-	CARDDRRFLYEQYF	TGTGCCAGGGATGACAGGAGATTCCTCTACGAGCAGTACTTC
TRBV3-1/TRBV3-2	-	TRBJ2-2	-	CASSQVGGATGELFF	TGTGCCAGCAGCCAAGTTGGGGGGGCAACCGGGGAGCTGTTTTTT
TRBV21-1	-	TRBJ2-1	-	CASSTRDRSNEQFF	TGTGCCAGCAGCACCCGGGACAGATCGAATGAGCAGTTCTTC
TRBV29-1	once	TRBJ2-7	-	CSVSGDLGYEQYF	TGCAGCGTTTCTGGGGATCTGGGCTACGAGCAGTACTTC
TRBV6-5	medium-sized	TRBJ1-1	-	CASSLVMNTEAFF	TGTGCCAGCAGCCTCGTCATGAACACTGAAGCTTTCTTT
TRBV11-2	-	TRBJ1-6	-	CASSPTNGRISPLHF	TGTGCCAGCAGCCCTACCAATGGGAGAATTTCACCCCTCCACTTT
TRBV3-1/TRBV3-2	-	TRBJ2-1	TRBD1	CASRTGGYNEQFF	TGTGCCAGCCGGACAGGGGGGTACAATGAGCAGTTCTTC
TRBV10-2	-	TRBJ2-7	-	CASSEPAEASSYEQYF	TGCGCCAGCAGTGAGCCGGCGGAGGCTAGCTCCTACGAGCAGTACTTC
TRBV18	-	TRBJ2-5	-	CASSPTGSQETQYF	TGTGCCAGCTCACCGACCGGGTCCCAAGAGACCCAGTACTTC
TRBV28	-	TRBJ1-6	-	CASSFRGSSPLHF	TGTGCCAGCAGTTTTAGGGGCAGTTCACCCCTCCACTTT
TRBV5-6	-	TRBJ2-7	-	CASSLKGYEQYF	TGTGCCAGCAGCTTAAAGGGGTACGAGCAGTACTTC
TRBV7-2	-	TRBJ1-5	-	CASSQPNQPQHF	TGTGCCAGCAGCCAACCAAATCAGCCCCAGCATTTT
TRBV6-6	-	TRBJ2-7	-	CASSYLGQQYF	TGTGCCAGCAGTTACCTGGGTCAGCAGTACTTC
TRBV12-3/TRBV12-4	-	TRBJ1-5	-	CASSVSSNQPQHF	TGTGCCAGCAGCGTGAGTAGCAATCAGCCCCAGCATTTT
TRBV5-4	-	TRBJ1-1	TRBD1	CATGQLNTEAFF	TGTGCCACGGGACAGCTGAACACTGAAGCTTTCTTT
TRBV11-2	-	TRBJ2-7	TRBD1	CASLGQTYEQYF	TGTGCCAGCTTGGGACAGACCTACGAGCAGTACTTC
TRBV3-1/TRBV3-2	-	TRBJ1-1	-	CASSRTDYTEAFF	TGTGCCAGCAGCCGGACAGATTACACTGAAGCTTTCTTT
TRBV30	-	TRBJ1-2	TRBD1	CACYRGSNGYTF	TGTGCCTGCTACAGGGGGTCGAATGGCTACACCTTC
TRBV7-9	once	TRBJ2-7	-	CASSTTTGPTYEQYF	TGTGCCAGCAGCACCACAACAGGGCCTACCTACGAGCAGTACTTC
TRBV6-5	-	TRBJ1-1	-	CASSDGPVNTEAFF	TGTGCCAGCAGCGACGGTCCCGTGAACACTGAAGCTTTCTTT
TRBV5-4	-	TRBJ2-5	-	CASSARWISGQETQYF	TGTGCCAGCAGCGCCCGGTGGATCAGCGGACAAGAGACCCAGTACTTC
TRBV3-1/TRBV3-2	-	TRBJ1-6	-	CASSQEGIVVRSPLHF	TGTGCCAGCAGCCAAGAGGGGATAGTTGTACGGTCACCCCTCCACTTT
TRBV29-1	-	TRBJ2-5	-	CSVARLHETQYF	TGCAGCGTTGCTAGGCTTCACGAGACCCAGTACTTC
TRBV5-6	-	TRBJ2-3	TRBD2	CASSLGQRDTDTQYF	TGTGCCAGCAGCTTGGGCCAGCGGGACACAGATACGCAGTATTTT
TRBV24-1	-	TRBJ1-5	-	CATSDEGGRMYQPQHF	TGTGCCACCAGTGATGAGGGGGGGAGGATGTATCAGCCCCAGCATTTT
TRBV3-1/TRBV3-2	-	TRBJ2-3	-	CASSRRSEGDTQYF	TGTGCCAGCAGCCGTCGGTCTGAGGGAGATACGCAGTATTTT
TRBV5-4	-	TRBJ1-1	-	CASSTAGATVEAFF	TGTGCCAGCAGCACAGCGGGGGCAACGGTTGAAGCTTTCTTT
TRBV19	-	TRBJ1-5	-	CASRKRALPQVGQPQHF	TGTGCCAGCCGCAAAAGGGCTCTCCCCCAAGTGGGTCAGCCCCAGCATTTT
TRBV28	-	TRBJ1-4	-	CASSVRPKSPNEKLFF	TGTGCCAGCAGTGTCCGCCCCAAGAGCCCTAATGAAAAACTGTTTTTT
TRBV2	few	TRBJ1-5	-	CASSDESNQPQHF	TGTGCCAGCAGTGATGAGAGCAATCAGCCCCAGCATTTT
TRBV27	-	TRBJ1-1	-	CASSLSLQGGTEAFF	TGTGCCAGCAGTTTATCTTTACAGGGTGGCACTGAAGCTTTCTTT
TRBV4-1	-	TRBJ2-7	-	CASSPPGPYEQYF	TGCGCCAGCAGCCCGCCGGGGCCCTACGAGCAGTACTTC
TRBV7-9	-	TRBJ2-1	-	CASSRDPPPFVGSYNEQFF	TGTGCCAGCAGCCGTGACCCCCCCCCTTTCGTTGGTTCCTACAATGAGCAGTTCTTC
TRBV19	-	TRBJ2-7	-	CASSIDGTGHSFYEQYF	TGTGCCAGTAGTATAGATGGGACGGGACACTCTTTCTACGAGCAGTACTTC
TRBV5-5	-	TRBJ2-7	-	CASSLAAREQYF	TGTGCCAGCAGCTTGGCAGCACGCGAGCAGTACTTC
TRBV7-2	-	TRBJ1-5	-	CASSLVGGASNQPQHF	TGTGCCAGCAGCTTAGTCGGGGGGGCAAGCAATCAGCCCCAGCATTTT
TRBV27	-	TRBJ2-4	TRBD1	CASSFKVPGQTKNIQYF	TGTGCCAGCAGTTTTAAAGTCCCGGGACAGACCAAAAACATTCAGTACTTC
TRBV4-2	-	TRBJ2-3	TRBD2	CASSQAKLAGGVDTQYF	TGTGCCAGCAGCCAAGCAAAACTAGCGGGGGGCGTAGATACGCAGTATTTT
TRBV5-4	-	TRBJ2-5	-	CASREELRVETQYF	TGTGCCAGCAGGGAGGAGCTCAGGGTCGAGACCCAGTACTTC
TRBV7-2	-	TRBJ2-7	-	CASSQISTANYEQYF	TGTGCCAGCAGCCAAATTTCGACAGCAAACTACGAGCAGTACTTC
TRBV6-6	-	TRBJ2-2	TRBD2	CASSFTGTTTGELFF	TGTGCCAGCAGTTTCACGGGGACTACCACCGGGGAGCTGTTTTTT
TRBV11-3	once	TRBJ2-3	-	CASSLGREDTQYF	TGTGCCAGCAGCTTAGGTCGGGAGGATACGCAGTATTTT
TRBV2	once	TRBJ2-3	TRBD2	CARALAGATDTQYF	TGTGCCAGAGCCCTAGCGGGGGCCACAGATACGCAGTATTTT
TRBV7-2	-	TRBJ1-4	-	CASREGAGDEKLFF	TGTGCCAGCAGGGAAGGGGCAGGGGATGAAAAACTGTTTTTT
TRBV2	-	TRBJ2-7	-	CASSESTYRYEQYF	TGTGCCAGCAGTGAAAGCACTTATCGCTACGAGCAGTACTTC
TRBV11-3	once	TRBJ1-1	TRBD1	CASKGQGTEAFF	TGTGCCAGCAAGGGACAGGGAACCGAAGCTTTCTTT
TRBV19	few	TRBJ2-7	-	CASSIVGAYEQYF	TGTGCCAGTAGTATAGTAGGAGCCTACGAGCAGTACTTC
TRBV2	-	TRBJ1-2	-	CASRKEMGDRYGYTF	TGTGCCAGCCGGAAAGAAATGGGGGATCGGTATGGCTACACCTTC
TRBV9	-	TRBJ1-1	-	CASSVDGYTEAFF	TGTGCCAGCAGCGTAGACGGATACACTGAAGCTTTCTTT
TRBV7-9	once	TRBJ2-7	TRBD1	CASSRDSSYEQYF	TGTGCCAGCAGCCGGGACAGCTCCTACGAGCAGTACTTC
TRBV4-2	-	TRBJ2-6	-	CASSQEGPGFSGANVLTF	TGTGCCAGCAGCCAAGAGGGTCCGGGATTCTCTGGGGCCAACGTCCTGACTTTC